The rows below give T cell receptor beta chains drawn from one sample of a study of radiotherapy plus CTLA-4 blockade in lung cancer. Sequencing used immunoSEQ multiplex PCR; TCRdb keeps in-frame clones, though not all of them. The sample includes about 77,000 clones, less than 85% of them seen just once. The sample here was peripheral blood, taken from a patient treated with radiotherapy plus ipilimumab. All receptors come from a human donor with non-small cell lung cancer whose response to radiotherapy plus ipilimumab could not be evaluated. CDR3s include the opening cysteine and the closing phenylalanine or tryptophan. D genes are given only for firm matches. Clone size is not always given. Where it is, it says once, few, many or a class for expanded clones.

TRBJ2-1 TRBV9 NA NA CASSVRGAGAYNEQFF TGTGCCAGCAGCGTTAGAGGAGCGGGCGCCTACAATGAGCAGTTCTTC
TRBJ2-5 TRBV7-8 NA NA CASRRGASDGETQYF TGTGCCAGCAGAAGAGGGGCTAGCGATGGTGAGACCCAGTACTTC
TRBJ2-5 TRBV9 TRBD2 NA CASSVGGGEETQYF TGTGCCAGCAGCGTTGGCGGGGGGGAAGAGACCCAGTACTTC
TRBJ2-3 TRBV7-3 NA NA CASSLSWGADTQYF TGTGCCAGCAGCTTAAGTTGGGGCGCGGATACGCAGTATTTT
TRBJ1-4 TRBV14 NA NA CASSQQHEKLFF TGTGCCAGCAGCCAACAACACGAAAAACTGTTTTTT
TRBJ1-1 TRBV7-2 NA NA CASSFGGGGTEAFF TGTGCCAGCAGCTTCGGTGGGGGAGGCACTGAAGCTTTCTTT
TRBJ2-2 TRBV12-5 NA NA CASGLVQLRQATGNTGELFF TGTGCTAGTGGTTTGGTACAGTTACGACAGGCCACAGGGAACACCGGGGAGCTGTTTTTT
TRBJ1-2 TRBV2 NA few CASSEEGTNYGYTF TGTGCCAGCAGTGAGGAGGGAACTAACTATGGCTACACCTTC
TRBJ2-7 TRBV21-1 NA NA CASSKDGGSSYEQYF TGTGCCAGCAGCAAAGATGGGGGGAGCTCCTACGAGCAGTACTTC
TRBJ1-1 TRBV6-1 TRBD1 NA CASSDRQGRTEAFF TGTGCCAGCAGTGACCGACAGGGTAGGACTGAAGCTTTCTTT
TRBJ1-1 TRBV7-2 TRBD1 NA CASSFAQGVGTEAFF TGTGCCAGCAGCTTTGCACAGGGGGTAGGGACTGAAGCTTTCTTT
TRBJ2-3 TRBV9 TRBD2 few CASSQLAGGTTDTQYF TGTGCCAGCAGCCAACTAGCGGGAGGAACCACAGATACGCAGTATTTT
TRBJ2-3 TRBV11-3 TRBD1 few CASSFTGQGRDTQYF TGTGCCAGCAGCTTTACGGGACAGGGACGAGATACGCAGTATTTT
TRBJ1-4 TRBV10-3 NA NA CAVSDPGGGEKLFF TGTGCCGTCAGTGACCCGGGGGGTGGTGAAAAACTGTTTTTT
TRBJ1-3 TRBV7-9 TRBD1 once CASSLVTEWDRGPGNTIYF TGTGCCAGCAGCTTAGTCACCGAGTGGGACAGGGGGCCTGGAAACACCATATATTTT
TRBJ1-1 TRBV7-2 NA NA CASSILRDTEAFF TGTGCCAGCAGCATTCTCAGGGACACTGAAGCTTTCTTT
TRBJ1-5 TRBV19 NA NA CASTPLRGSRDNQPQHF TGTGCCAGTACCCCTTTACGGGGGAGTAGGGACAATCAGCCCCAGCATTTT
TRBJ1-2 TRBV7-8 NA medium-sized CASSLPTGYGYTF TGTGCCAGCAGCCTACCGACAGGTTATGGCTACACCTTC
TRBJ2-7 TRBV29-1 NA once CSVEFSQVSEQYF TGCAGCGTTGAATTTTCGCAGGTGAGCGAGCAGTACTTC
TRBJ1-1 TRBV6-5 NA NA CASSYSSPTEAFF TGTGCCAGCAGTTACTCGAGCCCCACTGAAGCTTTCTTT
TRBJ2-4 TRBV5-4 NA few CASSQDRSKLAKNIQYF TGCGCCAGCAGCCAAGATCGGTCTAAACTAGCCAAAAACATTCAGTACTTC
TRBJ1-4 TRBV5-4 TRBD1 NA CASSLAGRGPANEKLFF TGTGCCAGCAGCTTGGCAGGCAGGGGGCCGGCTAATGAAAAACTGTTTTTT
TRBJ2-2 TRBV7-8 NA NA CASSLRRISNTGELFF TGTGCCAGCAGCTTACGGCGGATCTCGAACACCGGGGAGCTGTTTTTT
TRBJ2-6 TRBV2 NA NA CASSGSGANVLTF TGTGCCAGCAGCGGGTCTGGGGCCAACGTCCTGACTTTC
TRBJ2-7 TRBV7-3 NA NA CASSPTSNYEQYF TGTGCCAGCAGCCCAACTAGCAACTACGAGCAGTACTTC
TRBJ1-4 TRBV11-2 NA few CASSSRLGGTNEKLFF TGTGCCAGCAGCTCCCGCTTAGGAGGAACTAATGAAAAACTGTTTTTT
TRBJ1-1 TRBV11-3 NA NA CASSFGVGVGTEAFF TGTGCCAGCAGCTTTGGGGTAGGGGTTGGGACTGAAGCTTTCTTT
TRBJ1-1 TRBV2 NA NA CASSADSNTEAFF TGTGCCAGCAGTGCCGACAGTAACACTGAAGCTTTCTTT
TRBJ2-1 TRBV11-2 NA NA CASSRGIGGKSNEQFF TGTGCCAGCAGCCGAGGGATCGGCGGGAAATCCAATGAGCAGTTCTTC
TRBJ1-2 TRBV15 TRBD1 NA CATSQTGEDGYTF TGTGCCACCAGCCAAACAGGGGAGGATGGCTACACCTTC
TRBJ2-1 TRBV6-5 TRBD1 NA CASRGTGAYNEQFF TGTGCCAGCAGGGGGACAGGGGCCTACAATGAGCAGTTCTTC
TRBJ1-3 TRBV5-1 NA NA CASSPTGLASGNTIYF TGCGCCAGCAGCCCCACGGGACTTGCCTCTGGAAACACCATATATTTT
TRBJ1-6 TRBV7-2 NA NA CASSPGGGLEGSPLHF TGTGCCAGCAGCCCTGGCGGGGGGCTCGAGGGTTCACCCCTCCACTTT
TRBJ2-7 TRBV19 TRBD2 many CASTAGGPPYEQYF TGTGCCAGTACGGCGGGAGGGCCGCCCTACGAGCAGTACTTC
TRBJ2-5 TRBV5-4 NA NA CASSLGRVSGRQETQYF TGTGCCAGCAGCTTGGGTAGAGTGAGCGGGCGCCAAGAGACCCAGTACTTC
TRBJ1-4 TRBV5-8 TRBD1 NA CASSLEGAGEKLFF TGTGCCAGCAGCTTGGAGGGGGCGGGTGAAAAACTGTTTTTT
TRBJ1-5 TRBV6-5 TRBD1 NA CASRRDRNQPQHF TGTGCCAGCAGGCGGGACAGGAATCAGCCCCAGCATTTT
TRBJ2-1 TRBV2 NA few CATTATGNNEQFF TGTGCCACGACCGCTACAGGAAACAATGAGCAGTTCTTC
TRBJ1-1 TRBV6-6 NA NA CASSYSLGDNQAFF TGTGCCAGCAGTTACTCGTTAGGCGACAATCAGGCTTTCTTT
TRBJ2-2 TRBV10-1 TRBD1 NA CAGNLGGYTGELFF TGCGCCGGAAACTTAGGGGGCTACACCGGGGAGCTGTTTTTT
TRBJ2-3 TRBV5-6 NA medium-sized CASSLVPGVTDTQYF TGTGCCAGCAGCTTGGTTCCGGGGGTCACAGATACGCAGTATTTT
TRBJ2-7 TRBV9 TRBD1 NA CASSEGAVPYEQYF TGTGCCAGCAGCGAGGGGGCGGTTCCCTACGAGCAGTACTTC
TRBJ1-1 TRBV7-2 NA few CASSSRQSNTEAFF TGTGCCAGCAGCTCCCGACAGTCGAACACTGAAGCTTTCTTT
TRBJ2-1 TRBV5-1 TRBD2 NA CASSIGTSGGYEQFF TGCGCCAGCAGCATCGGGACTAGCGGGGGCTATGAGCAGTTCTTC
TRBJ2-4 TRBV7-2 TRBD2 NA CASSPGGATLAKNIQYF TGTGCCAGCAGCCCCGGGGGGGCGACCCTAGCCAAAAACATTCAGTACTTC
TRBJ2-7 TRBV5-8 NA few CASSLGRDRYF TGTGCCAGCAGCTTGGGGAGGGACCGGTACTTC
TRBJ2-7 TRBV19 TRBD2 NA CASASRTSGAYEQYF TGTGCCAGTGCCAGTAGGACTAGCGGCGCCTACGAGCAGTACTTC
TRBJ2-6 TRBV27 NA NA CASSPGSGANVLTF TGTGCCAGCAGTCCGGGCTCTGGGGCCAACGTCCTGACTTTC
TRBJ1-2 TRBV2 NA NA CASSARGIYYGYTF TGTGCCAGCAGTGCGAGGGGGATTTACTATGGCTACACCTTC
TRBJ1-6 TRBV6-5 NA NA CASSPDSYNSPLHF TGTGCCAGCTCCCCTGACAGCTATAATTCACCCCTCCACTTT